The sequence of this T cell receptor beta chain was determined in a study of T-cell memory formation after mild COVID-19. Study at large: TCR clusters mostly belonged to single donors.

Via MiXCR, TCRdb re-called the 5' RACE reads, giving one row per CDR3 protein. The sample carries approximately 230,000 distinct CDR3 sequences, around 17% recorded once. Remarks on this clonotype: What it binds is not known.

The CDR3 totals 13 residues. With 0 bases removed from V and 7 bases from J, the gap between germline ends came to 7 bases. Germline V gene sequence: CDR1 SGHRS, CDR2 YFSETQ. General study points: Cross-reactive memory apparently joined, as some responding clones appeared in pre-infection memory.

The TCR originated in a man younger than 30 who had mild COVID-19 (a few samples of this study predate the infection). Cell type and time point are not known. The sequenced sample was PBMCs or a T cell subset sorted from them (not recorded which). The gene calls are TRBV5-1 and TRBJ1-4, with D unresolved. The CDR3 reads CASSLGRTEKLFF. DNA for the CDR3: TGCGCCAGCAGCTTGGGAAGGACTGAAAAACTGTTTTTT.